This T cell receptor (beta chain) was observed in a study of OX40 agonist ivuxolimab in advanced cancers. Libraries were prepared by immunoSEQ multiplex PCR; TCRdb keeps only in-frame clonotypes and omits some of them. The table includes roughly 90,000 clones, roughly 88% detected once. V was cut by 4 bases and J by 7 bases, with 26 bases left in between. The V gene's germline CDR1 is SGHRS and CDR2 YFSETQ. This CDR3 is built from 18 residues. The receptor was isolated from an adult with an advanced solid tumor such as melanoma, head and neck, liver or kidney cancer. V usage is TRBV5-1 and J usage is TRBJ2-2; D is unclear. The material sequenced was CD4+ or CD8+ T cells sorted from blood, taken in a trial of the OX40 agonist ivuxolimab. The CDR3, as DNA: TGCGCCAGCAGCCACCCGACTGGCCTGAATCGGAAGGTCGGGGAGCTGTTTTTT. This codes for CASSHPTGLNRKVGELFF.